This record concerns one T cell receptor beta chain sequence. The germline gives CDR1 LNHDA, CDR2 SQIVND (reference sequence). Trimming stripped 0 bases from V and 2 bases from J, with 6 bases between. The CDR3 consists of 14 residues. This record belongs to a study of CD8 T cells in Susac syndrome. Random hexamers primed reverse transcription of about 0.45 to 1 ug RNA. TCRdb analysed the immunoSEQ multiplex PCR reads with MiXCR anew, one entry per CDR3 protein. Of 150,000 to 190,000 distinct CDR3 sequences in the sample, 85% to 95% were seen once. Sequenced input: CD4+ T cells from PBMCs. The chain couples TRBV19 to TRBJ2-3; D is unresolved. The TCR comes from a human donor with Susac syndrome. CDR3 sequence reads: CASSIDRATDTQYF. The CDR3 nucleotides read TGTGCCAGTAGTATAGACAGAGCCACAGATACGCAGTATTTT.